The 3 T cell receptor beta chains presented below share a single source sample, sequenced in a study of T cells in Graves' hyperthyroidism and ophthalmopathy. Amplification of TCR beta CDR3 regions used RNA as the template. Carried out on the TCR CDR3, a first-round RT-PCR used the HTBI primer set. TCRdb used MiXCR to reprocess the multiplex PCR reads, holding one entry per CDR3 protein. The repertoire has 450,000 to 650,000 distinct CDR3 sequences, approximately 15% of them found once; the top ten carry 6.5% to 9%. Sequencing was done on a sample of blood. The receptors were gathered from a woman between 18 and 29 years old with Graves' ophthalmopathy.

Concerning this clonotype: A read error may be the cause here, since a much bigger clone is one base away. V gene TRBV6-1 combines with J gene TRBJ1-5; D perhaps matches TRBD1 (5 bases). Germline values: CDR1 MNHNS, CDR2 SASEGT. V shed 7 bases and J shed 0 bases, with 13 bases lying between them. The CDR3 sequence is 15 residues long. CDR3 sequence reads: CASTTGADSNQPQHF. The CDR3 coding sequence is TGTGCCAGCACCACCGGGGCAGATAGCAATCAGCCCCAGCATTTT.

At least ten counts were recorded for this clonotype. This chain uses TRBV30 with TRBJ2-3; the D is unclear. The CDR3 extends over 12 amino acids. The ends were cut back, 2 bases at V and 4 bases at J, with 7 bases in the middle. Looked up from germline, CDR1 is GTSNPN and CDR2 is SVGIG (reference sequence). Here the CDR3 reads CAWSLTADTQYF. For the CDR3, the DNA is TGTGCCTGGAGTCTCACTGCAGATACGCAGTATTTT.

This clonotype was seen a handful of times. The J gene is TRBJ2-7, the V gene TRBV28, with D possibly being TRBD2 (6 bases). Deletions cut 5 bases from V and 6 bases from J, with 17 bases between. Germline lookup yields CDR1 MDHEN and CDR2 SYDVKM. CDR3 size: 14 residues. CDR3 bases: TGTGCCAGCAGTCCCCCTCTCTCCGGGGGCGAGCAGTACTTC. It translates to CASSPPLSGGEQYF. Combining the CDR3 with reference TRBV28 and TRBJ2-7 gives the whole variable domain DVKVTQSSRYLVKRTGEKVFLECVQDMDHENMFWYRQDPGLGLRLIYFSYDVKMKEKGDIPEGYSVSREKKERFSLILESASTNQTSMYLCASSPPLSGGEQYFGPGTRLTVT.